This T cell receptor beta chain came from a study of blood T cell repertoires in COVID-19. Study summary: Sources were T cells, B-cell-depleted T cells, or PBMCs; the material itself was cDNA or gDNA.

Deletions cut 1 base from V and 1 base from J, with 10 bases between. This CDR3 is built from 14 residues. Germline assignment: CDR1 SQVTM and CDR2 ANQGSEA. The assay was immunoSEQ multiplex PCR, and TCRdb's table has in-frame clones only and misses some. The sample consists of almost 400,000 clones, about 89% of them appearing once. This clone appeared once. This chain joins TRBV29-1 and TRBJ1-1; the D gene is possibly TRBD1 (5 bases). This clonotype originated in a woman aged 55 to 70 with COVID-19, enrolled during active disease. Sequences were obtained from peripheral blood. The CDR3 region is CSVEATTANTEAFF. CDR3 nucleotide sequence: TGCAGCGTTGAAGCCACGACAGCGAACACTGAAGCTTTCTTT.